A single sample is the source of the 28 T cell receptor beta chains below, sequenced in a study of cytotoxic CD8 clonotypes in ibrutinib-treated CLL. TCRdb's table, derived via immunoSEQ multiplex PCR, lists solely in-frame clones and lacks some. Of roughly 63,000 clones detected, around three fifths appear once; the ten largest clones hold 14% to 15%. Sample: PBMCs, taken after 12 months of ibrutinib treatment. The receptors were gathered from a human donor with chronic lymphocytic leukemia.

This sequence joins TRBV6-1 and TRBJ1-6; 9 positions match TRBD1. CDR1 and CDR2 from the germline V gene are MNHNS and SASEGT. Losses at the gene ends were 9 bases for V and 7 bases for J; bases not matched to a gene: 7. The length of the CDR3 is 14 residues. CDR3: CASDRGTSNSPLHF. In nucleotides, the CDR3 is TGTGCCAGTGACAGGGGGACATCAAATTCACCCCTCCACTTT.

The rearrangement joins TRBV6-5 to TRBJ1-1, with D unclear. The germline CDR1 and CDR2 sequences are MNHEY and SVGAGI. The CDR3 runs 13 residues. Trimming left V 5 bases short and J 1 base short, with 8 bases between. In DNA, the CDR3 is TGTGCCAGCAGTCTCACTCCGAACACTGAAGCTTTCTTT. Its protein product is CASSLTPNTEAFF.

V usage is TRBV27 and J usage is TRBJ1-4, with D unclear. Germline CDR1 and CDR2: MNHEY and SMNVEV (reference sequence). The CDR3 totals 15 residues. Trimming took off 1 base at V and 3 bases at J, with 9 bases between the two ends. As DNA, the CDR3 is TGTGCCAGCAGTTTATTGGGGAGGGCTAATGAAAAACTGTTTTTT. Protein sequence: CASSLLGRANEKLFF.

This clone was detected a few times. This sequence joins TRBV28 and TRBJ1-1; D remains ambiguous. The V and J ends lost 3 bases and 6 bases respectively, with 5 bases between them. Germline CDR1 reads MDHEN; CDR2 reads SYDVKM. The CDR3 is made up of 11 amino acids. In DNA form, the CDR3 reads TGTGCCAGCAGTTTTTACCCTGAAGCTTTCTTT. It codes for CASSFYPEAFF.

This sequence joins TRBV5-4 and TRBJ2-7, with 7 positions matching TRBD2. The germline CDR1 and CDR2 sequences are SGHNT and YYREEE (reference sequence). There are 15 residues in the CDR3. V shed 3 bases, J shed 2 bases, and the junction held 8 bases outside the gene matches. The CDR3 DNA follows: TGTGCCAGCAGCTCCTTCGGGGGGAATACCTACGAGCAGTACTTC. Translated, it gives CASSSFGGNTYEQYF.

The gene calls are TRBV27 and TRBJ2-7; D is perhaps TRBD2 (5 bases). Germline CDR1 and CDR2: MNHEY and SMNVEV (reference sequence). Trimming took off 5 bases at V and 0 bases at J, with 11 bases between the two ends. This CDR3 contains 14 residues. The CDR3 DNA is TGTGCCAGCAGTACCGCCGGGGTCTCCTACGAGCAGTACTTC. Protein: CASSTAGVSYEQYF.

In its sample, this clone is medium-sized. This chain connects TRBV13 to TRBJ1-1; D unresolved. From germline, CDR1 is PRHDT and CDR2 FYEKMQ (reference sequence). V gave up 5 bases and J gave up 8 bases, with 9 bases separating them. The CDR3 extends over 11 amino acids. The DNA of the CDR3 is TGTGCCAGCAGCGAGGACCAAGAAGCTTTCTTT. Its protein product is CASSEDQEAFF. The full variable domain, completed using reference TRBV13 and TRBJ1-1, is AAGVIQSPRHLIKEKRETATLKCYPIPRHDTVYWYQQGPGQDPQFLISFYEKMQSDKGSIPDRFSAQQFSDYHSELNMSSLELGDSALYFCASSEDQEAFFGQGTRLTVV.

This clone was seen ten or more times. CDR3 sequence reads: CASRRTVGPGQTFSYEQYF. The CDR3 DNA sequence: TGTGCCAGCAGAAGAACGGTGGGCCCAGGACAGACCTTCTCCTACGAGCAGTACTTC. The rearrangement joins TRBV28 to TRBJ2-7; tentatively, D is TRBD1 (6 bases). The V end was cut by 6 bases, the J end by 0 bases, with 27 bases between. Germline CDR1 is MDHEN and CDR2 is SYDVKM. The CDR3 length is 19 residues.

The CDR3 loop reads CATSSGDRSNEKLFF. The CDR3 DNA follows: TGTGCCACCTCCTCTGGTGACAGATCTAATGAAAAACTGTTTTTT. The chain links TRBV15 to TRBJ1-4; possible D gene TRBD1, 5 bases. V was pared by 8 bases and J by 3 bases, with 16 bases between. The germline gives CDR1 LNHNV, CDR2 YYDKDF (reference sequence). The CDR3 is 15 amino acids.

The chain employs TRBV5-1 and TRBJ1-1; 8 bases align to TRBD1. V lost 4 bases and J lost 7; bases outside the gene matches: 12. CDR1 is SGHRS and CDR2 is YFSETQ in the germline V gene. The CDR3 spans 15 residues. The CDR3 protein is CASSRGRGQGFEAFF. The DNA for the CDR3 is TGCGCCAGCAGCCGGGGGCGAGGACAGGGCTTTGAAGCTTTCTTT.

The chain links TRBV5-4 to TRBJ2-5; D is unresolved. The CDR3 sequence is 14 residues long. V was trimmed by 2 bases and J by 2 bases, leaving 10 bases between them. Germline CDR1 reads SGHNT; CDR2 reads YYREEE (reference sequence). CDR3 DNA sequence: TGTGCCAGCAGCTTCGAGACGCGACAAGAGACCCAGTACTTC. Encoded protein: CASSFETRQETQYF.

This clone has at least ten counts. The J gene is TRBJ1-1, the V gene TRBV7-7; D is ambiguous. Per germline, CDR1 SSHAT and CDR2 FNYEAQ (reference sequence). CDR3 length: 13 amino acids. Trimming took off 4 bases at V and 5 bases at J, with 11 bases between the two ends. In DNA, the CDR3 is TGTGCCAGCAGCTCCCAGGCGGGGACTGAAGCTTTCTTT. It codes for CASSSQAGTEAFF.

V usage is TRBV15 and J usage is TRBJ1-2; 12 bases align to TRBD1. CDR3 size: 17 residues. Germline CDR1 and CDR2: LNHNV and YYDKDF (reference sequence). The V gene end was trimmed by 5 bases and the J gene end by 6 bases; junction bases not matched to a gene: 13. This CDR3 is CATSGRGTGGLKNGYTF. CDR3 nucleotide sequence: TGTGCCACCAGCGGGAGGGGGACAGGGGGCCTCAAGAATGGCTACACCTTC.

The chain uses TRBV2 and TRBJ1-5; D gene ambiguous. This CDR3 is 15 amino acids long. CDR1 SNHLY and CDR2 FYNNEI come from the germline V gene. The V end lost 5 bases, the J end lost 0 bases, and 11 bases lay between the germline ends. CDR3 in DNA: TGTGCCAGCAGTTGGCGCGGGTATAGCAATCAGCCCCAGCATTTT. Translating it yields CASSWRGYSNQPQHF.

V is TRBV5-1 and J is TRBJ1-1; no reliable D call. The CDR3 consists of 14 residues. Germline V gene sequence: CDR1 SGHRS, CDR2 YFSETQ. V dropped 3 bases and J dropped 1 base, with 10 bases sitting between them. The CDR3: CASSSHQPNTEAFF. The CDR3 nucleotides are TGCGCCAGCAGCTCCCACCAACCGAACACTGAAGCTTTCTTT.

This clone was seen a few times. The V and J genes are TRBV30 and TRBJ1-1, with D possibly matching TRBD1 (6 bases). There are 12 residues in the CDR3. Germline V gene data show CDR1 as GTSNPN and CDR2 as SVGIG (reference sequence). V was clipped by 3 bases and J by 6 bases, with 11 bases between them. This CDR3 reads CAWSHRDAEAFF. The CDR3 bases are TGTGCCTGGAGCCACAGGGACGCTGAAGCTTTCTTT.

This chain joins TRBV2 and TRBJ2-1; 12 nucleotides match TRBD2. The CDR3 runs to 18 residues. The V gene's germline CDR1 is SNHLY and CDR2 FYNNEI. The V gene end was trimmed by 6 bases and the J gene end by 6 bases; junction bases not matched to a gene: 15. The CDR3 loop reads CASRGLAGGVGVGNEQFF. As DNA, the CDR3 is TGTGCCAGCAGGGGACTAGCGGGCGGGGTCGGAGTGGGCAATGAGCAGTTCTTC.

This clone was picked up many times. The V call is TRBV5-1, the J call TRBJ2-5; 10 positions match TRBD1. Germline-derived CDR1 and CDR2 are SGHRS and YFSETQ. CDR3 length: 16 residues. The J segment lost 0 bases and the V segment lost 1 base, leaving 3 bases of the junction unmatched. The CDR3 DNA is TGCGCCAGCAGCTTGATGGGACAGGGGTACCAAGAGACCCAGTACTTC. Translation gives CASSLMGQGYQETQYF.

On this clone itself: This same CDR3 is encoded by further DNA sequences in the sample. The V call is TRBV28, the J call TRBJ2-6; unclear D gene. The CDR3 runs 14 residues. The V and J ends lost 3 bases and 1 base respectively, with 4 bases between them. Germline V lookup: CDR1 MDHEN, CDR2 SYDVKM. The chain's CDR3 is CASSLRSGANVLTF. CDR3 DNA: TGTGCCAGCAGTTTGAGATCTGGGGCCAACGTCCTGACTTTC.

The chain employs TRBV7-8 and TRBJ2-1; D gene unclear. Trimming shortened V by 6 bases and J by 4 bases, and 10 bases separated the two germline ends. The CDR3 totals 13 residues. Germline lookup yields CDR1 SGHVS and CDR2 FQNEAQ. In nucleotides, the CDR3 is TGTGCCAGCAGGTCTTTTTCTTACAATGAGCAGTTCTTC. It translates to CASRSFSYNEQFF.

This clone was recorded a few times. This chain connects TRBV6-6 to TRBJ1-2, with D uncertain. The V gene's germline CDR1 is MNHNY and CDR2 SVGAGI (reference sequence). V lost 5 bases to trimming and J lost 1 base, with 8 bases between them. The CDR3 totals 13 residues. The CDR3 DNA sequence: TGTGCCAGCAGTACAACAGATAACTATGGCTACACCTTC. This gives the protein CASSTTDNYGYTF.

The gene calls are TRBV5-6 and TRBJ1-1; 8 positions agree with TRBD1. J lost 2 bases, V lost 2 bases, and 8 bases had no gene match. Germline CDR1 and CDR2: SGHDT and YYEEEE. The CDR3 runs to 16 residues. The CDR3 sequence is CASSFDRDRYNTEAFF. CDR3 sequence (DNA): TGTGCCAGCAGCTTTGACCGGGACAGGTATAACACTGAAGCTTTCTTT.

This clone has only a few counts. The DNA for the CDR3 is TGCGCCAGCAGCCGGACGACAGGGCTCCTGACTTTC. It encodes CASSRTTGLLTF. The chain links TRBV5-1 to TRBJ2-6; 7 positions agree with TRBD1. Trimming took 4 bases from V and 14 from J; bases not matched to a gene: 6. CDR1 is SGHRS and CDR2 is YFSETQ in the germline V gene. This CDR3 comprises 12 residues.

The CDR3 DNA reads as TGCGCCAGCAGGGAGGGCGATAATGAAAAACTGTTTTTT. This sequence encodes CASREGDNEKLFF. The chain is built from TRBV5-1 and TRBJ1-4; D is ambiguous. This CDR3 spans 13 amino acids. Germline CDR1 SGHRS, CDR2 YFSETQ. The ends were cut back, 5 bases at V and 4 bases at J, with 9 bases in the middle.

The gene calls are TRBV30 and TRBJ1-2; 9 positions match TRBD1. The V and J ends lost 2 bases and 2 bases, in that order; junction bases with no gene match: 6. Germline CDR1 GTSNPN, CDR2 SVGIG (reference sequence). The CDR3 runs 15 residues. CDR3: CAWSPPDRGNYGYTF. The DNA for the CDR3 is TGTGCCTGGAGTCCCCCGGACAGGGGCAACTATGGCTACACCTTC. Based on the CDR3 plus reference TRBV30 and TRBJ1-2, the full variable domain is SQTIHQWPATLVQPVGSPLSLECTVEGTSNPNLYWYRQAAGRGLQLLFYSVGIGQISSEVPQNLSASRPQDRQFILSSKKLLLSDSGFYLCAWSPPDRGNYGYTFGSGTRLTVV.

The chain employs TRBV21-1 and TRBJ2-7; the table's D call, TRBD2, has no DNA check behind it. TRBV21-1 represents a pseudogene. CDR3 length equals 16 residues. As DNA, the CDR3 is TGTGCCAGCAGCAAAGAGATACGACTAGCGGGCCACGAGCAGTACTTC. Translating it yields CASSKEIRLAGHEQYF.

V is TRBV28 and J is TRBJ2-3, with 7 bases matching TRBD2. CDR3 length: 15 amino acids. V was pared by 6 bases and J by 1 base, with 7 bases of the junction left unmatched. Per the germline V gene, CDR1 is MDHEN and CDR2 is SYDVKM. Written as DNA, the CDR3 is TGTGCCAGCAGCCAAAGCGGGGTGGGCACAGATACGCAGTATTTT. The encoded protein is CASSQSGVGTDTQYF. Full variable domain (missing parts from reference TRBV28 and TRBJ2-3): DVKVTQSSRYLVKRTGEKVFLECVQDMDHENMFWYRQDPGLGLRLIYFSYDVKMKEKGDIPEGYSVSREKKERFSLILESASTNQTSMYLCASSQSGVGTDTQYFGPGTRLTVL.

The chain is built from TRBV7-9 and TRBJ2-5; 7 nucleotides line up with TRBD1. CDR3 length: 15 amino acids. The V segment lost 1 base and the J segment 4 bases; nucleotides outside the gene matches: 6. Germline CDR1 SEHNR, CDR2 FQNEAQ (reference sequence). The CDR3 is CASSLEGAWRETQYF. The CDR3 DNA reads TGTGCCAGCAGCTTAGAGGGGGCGTGGAGAGAGACCCAGTACTTC.